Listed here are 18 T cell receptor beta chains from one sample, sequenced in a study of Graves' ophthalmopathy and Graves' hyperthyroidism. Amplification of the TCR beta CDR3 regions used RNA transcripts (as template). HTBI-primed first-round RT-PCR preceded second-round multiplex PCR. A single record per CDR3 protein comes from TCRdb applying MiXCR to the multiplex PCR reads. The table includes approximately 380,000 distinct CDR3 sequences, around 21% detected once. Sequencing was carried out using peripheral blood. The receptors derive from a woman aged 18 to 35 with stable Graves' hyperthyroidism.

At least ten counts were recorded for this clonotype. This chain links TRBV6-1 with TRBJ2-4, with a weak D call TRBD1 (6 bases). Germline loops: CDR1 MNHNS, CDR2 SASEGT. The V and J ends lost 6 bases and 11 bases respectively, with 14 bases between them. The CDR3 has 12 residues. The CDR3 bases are TGTGCCAGCAGCCCAGGGGCCGGCCTTCAGTACTTC. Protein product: CASSPGAGLQYF.

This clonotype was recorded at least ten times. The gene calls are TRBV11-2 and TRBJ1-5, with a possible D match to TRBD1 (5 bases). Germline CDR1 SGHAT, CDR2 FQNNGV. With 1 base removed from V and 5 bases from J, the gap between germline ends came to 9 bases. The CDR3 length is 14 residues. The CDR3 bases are TGTGCCAGCAGCTTAGCACTGACAGATCAGCCCCAGCATTTT. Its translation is CASSLALTDQPQHF.

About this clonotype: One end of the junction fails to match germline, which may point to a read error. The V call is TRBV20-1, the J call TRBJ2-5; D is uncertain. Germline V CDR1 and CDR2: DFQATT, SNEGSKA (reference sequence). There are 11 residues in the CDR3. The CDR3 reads CSASVQETRYF. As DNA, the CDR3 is TGCAGTGCTAGCGTCCAAGAGACCCGGTACTTC.

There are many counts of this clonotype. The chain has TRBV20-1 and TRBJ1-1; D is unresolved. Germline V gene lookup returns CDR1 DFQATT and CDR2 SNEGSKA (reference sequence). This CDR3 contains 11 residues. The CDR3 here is CSAELNTEAFF. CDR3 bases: TGCAGCGCAGAGTTGAACACTGAAGCTTTCTTT.

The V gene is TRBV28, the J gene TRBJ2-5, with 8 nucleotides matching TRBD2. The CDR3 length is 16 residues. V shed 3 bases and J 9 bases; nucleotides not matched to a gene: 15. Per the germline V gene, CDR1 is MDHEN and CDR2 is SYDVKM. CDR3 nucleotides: TGTGCCAGCAGTTTGGGTTCCGGGCCAGCGGGAGTTCCCCAGTACTTC. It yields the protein CASSLGSGPAGVPQYF.

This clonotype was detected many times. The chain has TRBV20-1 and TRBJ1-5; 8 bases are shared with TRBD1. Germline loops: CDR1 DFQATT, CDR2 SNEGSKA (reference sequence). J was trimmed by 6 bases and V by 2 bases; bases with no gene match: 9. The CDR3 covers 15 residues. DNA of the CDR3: TGCAGTGCTAGACTTCAGGGGGCAGGTGGTCAGCCCCAGCATTTT. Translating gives CSARLQGAGGQPQHF.

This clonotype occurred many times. The CDR3: CASSEALAGKETQYF. DNA of the CDR3: TGTGCCAGCAGTGAAGCACTAGCGGGAAAAGAGACCCAGTACTTC. The V gene is TRBV6-1, the J gene TRBJ2-5; 10 positions match TRBD2. CDR3 length: 15 amino acids. Germline V CDR1 and CDR2: MNHNS, SASEGT. With 0 bases clipped from V and 3 bases from J, the junction kept 1 base outside the gene matches.

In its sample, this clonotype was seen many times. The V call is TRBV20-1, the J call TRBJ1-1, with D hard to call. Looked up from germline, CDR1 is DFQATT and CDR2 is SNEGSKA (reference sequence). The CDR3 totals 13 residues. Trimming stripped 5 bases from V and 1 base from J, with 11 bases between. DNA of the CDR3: TGCAGTGCTGCCCAATCAGGGAACACTGAAGCTTTCTTT. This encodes CSAAQSGNTEAFF.

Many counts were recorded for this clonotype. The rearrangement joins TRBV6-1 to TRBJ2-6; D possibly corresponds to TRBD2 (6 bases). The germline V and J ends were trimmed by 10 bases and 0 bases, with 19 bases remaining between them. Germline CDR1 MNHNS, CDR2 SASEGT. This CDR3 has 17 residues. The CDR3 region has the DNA TGTGCCACGGAGGGGAATCCAGGTAGCTCTGGGGCCAACGTCCTGACTTTC. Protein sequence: CATEGNPGSSGANVLTF.

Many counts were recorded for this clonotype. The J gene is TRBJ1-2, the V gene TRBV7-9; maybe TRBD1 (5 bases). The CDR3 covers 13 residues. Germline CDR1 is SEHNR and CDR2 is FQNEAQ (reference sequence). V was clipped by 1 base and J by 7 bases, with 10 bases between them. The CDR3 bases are TGTGCCAGCAGCTTAGTGGGGGTTTCTGGCTACACCTTC. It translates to CASSLVGVSGYTF. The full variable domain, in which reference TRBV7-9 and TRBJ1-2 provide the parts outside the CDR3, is DTGVSQNPRHKITKRGQNVTFRCDPISEHNRLYWYRQTLGQGPEFLTYFQNEAQLEKSRLLSDRFSAERPKGSFSTLEIQRTEQGDSAMYLCASSLVGVSGYTFGSGTRLTVV.

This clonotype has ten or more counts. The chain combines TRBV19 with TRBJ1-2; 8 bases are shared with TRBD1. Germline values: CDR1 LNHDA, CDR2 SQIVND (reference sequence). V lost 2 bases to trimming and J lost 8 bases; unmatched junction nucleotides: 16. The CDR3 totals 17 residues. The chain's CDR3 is CASSISRGPPLLEGYTF. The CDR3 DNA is TGTGCCAGTAGTATATCCAGGGGGCCGCCATTGTTGGAAGGCTACACCTTC.

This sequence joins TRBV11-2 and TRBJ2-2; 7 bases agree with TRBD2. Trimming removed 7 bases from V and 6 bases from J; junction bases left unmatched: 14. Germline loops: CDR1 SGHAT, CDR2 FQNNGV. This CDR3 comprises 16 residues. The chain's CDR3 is CASIAIGGNRAGELFF. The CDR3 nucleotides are TGTGCCAGCATCGCTATCGGGGGGAATCGGGCCGGGGAGCTGTTTTTT. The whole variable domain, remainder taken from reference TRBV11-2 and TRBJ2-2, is EAGVAQSPRYKIIEKRQSVAFWCNPISGHATLYWYQQILGQGPKLLIQFQNNGVVDDSQLPKDRFSAERLKGVDSTLKIQPAKLEDSAVYLCASIAIGGNRAGELFFGEGSRLTVL.

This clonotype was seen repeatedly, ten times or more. DNA of the CDR3: TGCAGTGCAAAGGGACTAGCGGACTACGAGCAGTACTTC. It specifies CSAKGLADYEQYF. This rearrangement joins TRBV20-1 to TRBJ2-7; 11 bases line up with TRBD2. V shed 6 bases, J shed 3 bases, and the junction held 4 bases outside the gene matches. The CDR3 consists of 13 residues. Germline loops: CDR1 DFQATT, CDR2 SNEGSKA (reference sequence).

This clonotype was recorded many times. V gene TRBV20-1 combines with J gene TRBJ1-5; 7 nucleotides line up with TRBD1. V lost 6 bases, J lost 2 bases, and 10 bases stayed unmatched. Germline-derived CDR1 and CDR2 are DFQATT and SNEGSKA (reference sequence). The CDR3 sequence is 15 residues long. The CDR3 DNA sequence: TGCAGTGCGACAACAGGGGAGGGTCGCAATCAGCCCCAGCATTTT. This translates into CSATTGEGRNQPQHF.

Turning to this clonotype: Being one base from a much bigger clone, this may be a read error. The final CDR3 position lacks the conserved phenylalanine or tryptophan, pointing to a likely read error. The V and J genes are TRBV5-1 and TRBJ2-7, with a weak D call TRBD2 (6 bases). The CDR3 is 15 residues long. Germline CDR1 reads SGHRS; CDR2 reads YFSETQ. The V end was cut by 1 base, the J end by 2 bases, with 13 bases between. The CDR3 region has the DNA TGCGCCAGCAGCTTGAACGGGAGTCCTACCTACGAGCAGTACTAC. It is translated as CASSLNGSPTYEQYY.

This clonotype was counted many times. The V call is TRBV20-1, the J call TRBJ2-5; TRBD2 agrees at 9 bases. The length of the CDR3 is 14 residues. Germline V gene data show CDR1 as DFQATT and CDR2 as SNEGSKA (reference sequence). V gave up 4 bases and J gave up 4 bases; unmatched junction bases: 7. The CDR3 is CSATTSGRRETQYF. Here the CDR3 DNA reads TGCAGTGCTACAACCAGCGGGAGGCGAGAGACCCAGTACTTC.

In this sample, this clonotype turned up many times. In DNA, the CDR3 is TGTGCCAGCAGCTCCCGTGTTAGCGGGGAAAACATTCAGTACTTC. Translated, it gives CASSSRVSGENIQYF. This chain uses TRBV11-2 with TRBJ2-4, with 8 bases aligning to TRBD2. This CDR3 spans 15 amino acids. V shed 4 bases and J 5 bases; nucleotides not matched to a gene: 7. Germline assignment: CDR1 SGHAT and CDR2 FQNNGV.

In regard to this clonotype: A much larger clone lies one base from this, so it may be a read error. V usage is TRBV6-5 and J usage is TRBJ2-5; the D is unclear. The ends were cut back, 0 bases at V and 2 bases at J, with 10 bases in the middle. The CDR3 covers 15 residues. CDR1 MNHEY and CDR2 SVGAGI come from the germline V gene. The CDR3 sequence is CASSYSVAVQETQYF. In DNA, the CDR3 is TGTGCCAGCAGTTACTCTGTGGCGGTACAAGAGACCCAGTACTTC.